These 30 T cell receptor beta chains originate from one sample sequenced in a study of shared clonotypes between healthy human individuals. Here immunoSEQ multiplex PCR was the method, and the copy in TCRdb shows in-frame clones only, minus some. The table records some 2.1 million clones, about 94% of them present only once. CD8 cells regarded as naive lacked CD45RO, were positively chosen for CCR7, and omitted terminally differentiated effector memory CD45RA+ cells. Material for sequencing was naive CD8+ T cells from PBMCs. These receptors all stem from a man aged 18-30 years in good health. Some clones in this sample may be carry-over from other donors' samples.

In its sample, this clone was seen a few times. J is TRBJ1-1 and V is TRBV29-1, with D uncertain. Germline loops: CDR1 SQVTM, CDR2 ANQGSEA. Trimming removed 6 bases at V and 1 base at J, with 9 bases between. CDR3 length: 12 amino acids. CDR3 sequence (DNA): TGCAGCGTCCCCGCCGGGAACACTGAAGCTTTCTTT. Protein: CSVPAGNTEAFF.

In regard to this clone: Other DNA sequences of this sample code for an identical CDR3. The chain is built from TRBV28 and TRBJ1-1; no definite D call. The CDR3 loop spans 13 amino acids. Per the germline V gene, CDR1 is MDHEN and CDR2 is SYDVKM. Trimming pared 3 bases from V and 1 base from J, leaving 6 bases between. The CDR3 protein is CASSFPANTEAFF. The DNA of the CDR3 is TGTGCCAGCAGTTTCCCAGCGAACACTGAAGCTTTCTTT.

This chain uses TRBV5-4 with TRBJ2-7, with 9 bases lining up with TRBD2. Germline CDR1 is SGHNT and CDR2 is YYREEE (reference sequence). CDR3 length: 15 residues. V was clipped by 1 base and J by 2 bases; unmatched bases: 4. CDR3 residues: CASSLSAGGTYEQYF. The CDR3 DNA reads TGTGCCAGCAGCTTGTCAGCGGGAGGTACCTACGAGCAGTACTTC.

The V and J genes are TRBV7-9 and TRBJ1-2; D is possibly TRBD1 (5 bases). This CDR3 has 15 amino acids. CDR1 SEHNR and CDR2 FQNEAQ come from the germline V gene (reference sequence). With 1 base removed from V and 1 base from J, the gap between germline ends came to 10 bases. In DNA, the CDR3 is TGTGCCAGCAGCTTAGTGGGGGAATATAACTATGGCTACACCTTC. It encodes CASSLVGEYNYGYTF.

The chain carries TRBV28 and TRBJ2-3; D unclear. V lost 8 bases and J lost 1, with 10 bases in between. CDR1 is MDHEN, CDR2 SYDVKM, per germline. The CDR3 sequence is 13 residues long. Here the CDR3 DNA reads TGTGCCAGCGCCTCCGTTCGCACAGATACGCAGTATTTT. Residues: CASASVRTDTQYF.

The rearrangement joins TRBV27 to TRBJ2-1; 11 nucleotides line up with TRBD2. From germline, CDR1 is MNHEY and CDR2 SMNVEV (reference sequence). Unmatched junction bases numbered 11, after V lost 2 bases and J lost 8 bases. The CDR3 is 17 amino acids. The CDR3 nucleotides are TGTGCCAGCAGTTTACCCACACTAGCGGGAGACGTGGATGAGCAGTTCTTC. It encodes CASSLPTLAGDVDEQFF.

This sequence joins TRBV15 and TRBJ2-3, with TRBD2 identical over 13 bases. The CDR3 runs 13 residues. CDR1 is LNHNV and CDR2 is YYDKDF in the germline V gene (reference sequence). The V and J ends lost 6 bases and 6 bases, in that order; junction bases with no gene match: 0. In DNA form, the CDR3 reads TGTGCCACCAGACTAGCGGGAGGGGATACGCAGTATTTT. This codes for CATRLAGGDTQYF.

This clone appeared once. The CDR3 spells CASSFNPGPLKDTQYF. The CDR3, as DNA: TGCGCCAGCAGCTTTAACCCGGGACCTCTCAAGGATACGCAGTATTTT. The rearrangement joins TRBV5-1 to TRBJ2-3, with D perhaps TRBD1 or TRBD2 (5 bases each). The CDR3 is 16 amino acids. Germline assignment: CDR1 SGHRS and CDR2 YFSETQ. V dropped 2 bases and J dropped 6 bases, with 19 bases sitting between them.

The chain recombines TRBV2 with TRBJ2-5, with D possibly being TRBD2 (6 bases). V lost 11 bases to trimming and J lost 1 base, with 14 bases between them. CDR1 SNHLY and CDR2 FYNNEI come from the germline V gene. The CDR3 totals 13 residues. The CDR3 region is CARGGGVQETQYF. The CDR3 DNA is TGTGCCCGCGGCGGAGGGGTCCAAGAGACCCAGTACTTC.

The J gene is TRBJ1-1, the V gene TRBV5-4; no definite D call. The germline V gene has CDR1 SGHNT and CDR2 YYREEE (reference sequence). With 0 bases removed from V and 7 bases from J, the gap between germline ends came to 7 bases. The CDR3 contains 12 residues. This CDR3 reads CASSLAGDEAFF. The CDR3 nucleotides are TGTGCCAGCAGCTTGGCCGGGGATGAAGCTTTCTTT.

J is TRBJ1-1 and V is TRBV27; perhaps TRBD1 as D (6 bases). The CDR3 spans 15 residues. V was clipped by 3 bases and J by 8 bases, with 19 bases between them. CDR1 and CDR2 (germline): MNHEY, SMNVEV (reference sequence). CDR3 residues: CASSLDLLGAREAFF. In DNA, the CDR3 is TGTGCCAGCAGTTTGGACCTCCTGGGGGCGCGGGAAGCTTTCTTT.

This clone was recorded only once. This sequence joins TRBV6-5 and TRBJ2-7; D is tentatively TRBD1 or TRBD2 (5 bases each). Germline-derived CDR1 and CDR2 are MNHEY and SVGAGI. Trimming removed 0 bases at V and 2 bases at J, with 8 bases between. The CDR3 is 14 residues long. The CDR3 DNA reads TGTGCCAGCAGTTACTCGGGGGACGCCTACGAGCAGTACTTC. Translation: CASSYSGDAYEQYF.

The rearrangement links TRBV27 to TRBJ1-6, with 9 bases aligning to TRBD1. CDR1 and CDR2 from the germline V gene are MNHEY and SMNVEV (reference sequence). This CDR3 is built from 17 residues. Losses at the gene ends were 5 bases for V and 10 bases for J; bases not matched to a gene: 15. As DNA, the CDR3 is TGTGCCAGCAGTCCACAGGACAGGGGAGCAGTAAGATCACCCCTCCACTTT. This sequence encodes CASSPQDRGAVRSPLHF.

The CDR3 loop reads CAWSLTGNQPQHF. CDR3 DNA: TGTGCCTGGAGTCTTACAGGGAATCAGCCCCAGCATTTT. This chain links TRBV30 with TRBJ1-5; D possibly corresponds to TRBD1 (6 bases). Germline V CDR1 and CDR2: GTSNPN, SVGIG (reference sequence). CDR3 size: 13 residues. V lost 2 bases and J 4 bases, leaving 9 bases between the germline ends.

This chain uses TRBV5-1 with TRBJ2-1, with a possible D match to TRBD2 (6 bases). Germline V gene lookup returns CDR1 SGHRS and CDR2 YFSETQ. The CDR3 has 18 amino acids. V was clipped by 7 bases and J by 8 bases, with 31 bases between them. Here the CDR3 reads CASGTSTRKGVGGDEQFF. DNA of the CDR3: TGCGCCAGCGGAACATCGACTAGGAAGGGAGTAGGAGGGGATGAGCAGTTCTTC. The full variable domain, its missing parts supplied by reference TRBV5-1 and TRBJ2-1, is KAGVTQTPRYLIKTRGQQVTLSCSPISGHRSVSWYQQTPGQGLQFLFEYFSETQRNKGNFPGRFSGRQFSNSRSEMNVSTLELGDSALYLCASGTSTRKGVGGDEQFFGPGTRLTVL.

This chain uses TRBV5-4 with TRBJ2-7; D unresolved. Trimming took off 0 bases at V and 0 bases at J, with 13 bases between the two ends. In germline, CDR1 is SGHNT, CDR2 YYREEE (reference sequence). CDR3 size: 16 residues. CDR3 amino acids: CASSLASPRSSYEQYF. The CDR3 DNA sequence: TGTGCCAGCAGCTTGGCCTCGCCCAGAAGCTCCTACGAGCAGTACTTC. Complete variable domain (other parts from reference TRBV5-4 and TRBJ2-7): ETGVTQSPTHLIKTRGQQVTLRCSSQSGHNTVSWYQQALGQGPQFIFQYYREEENGRGNFPPRFSGLQFPNYSSELNVNALELDDSALYLCASSLASPRSSYEQYFGPGTRLTVT.

V is TRBV6-6 and J is TRBJ1-5; D remains ambiguous. The CDR3 covers 11 residues. CDR1 and CDR2 (germline): MNHNY, SVGAGI (reference sequence). Trimming left V 8 bases short and J 7 bases short, with 9 bases between. The chain's CDR3 is CASAPGQPQHF. The CDR3 DNA reads TGTGCCAGCGCACCCGGGCAGCCCCAGCATTTT.

The genes are TRBV10-3 and TRBJ2-4; 7 bases are a match to TRBD1. This CDR3 has 16 amino acids. Germline assignment: CDR1 ENHRY and CDR2 SYGVKD. The V and J ends lost 3 bases and 0 bases, in that order; junction bases with no gene match: 5. In nucleotides, the CDR3 is TGTGCCATCAGTGAATCGACAGGGTCAGCCAAAAACATTCAGTACTTC. The encoded protein is CAISESTGSAKNIQYF.

The chain employs TRBV7-8 and TRBJ2-7; tentative D call: TRBD2 (5 bases). Germline V gives CDR1 SGHVS, CDR2 FQNEAQ. Deletions cut 1 base from V and 7 bases from J, with 26 bases between. This CDR3 has 18 amino acids. The CDR3 DNA reads as TGTGCCAGCAGCTTAGTTCTTTCTGGTTTGGACTCCCCCGGGGAGCAGTACTTC. It codes for CASSLVLSGLDSPGEQYF.

The chain is built from TRBV5-6 and TRBJ1-1; D may be TRBD1 (5 bases). The V and J ends lost 2 bases and 4 bases respectively, with 12 bases between them. Per germline, CDR1 SGHDT and CDR2 YYEEEE. CDR3 length equals 14 residues. CDR3 DNA sequence: TGTGCCAGCAGCTTTGGGGGGGAGGCCACTGAAGCTTTCTTT. It translates to CASSFGGEATEAFF.

The chain couples TRBV29-1 to TRBJ2-2, with a possible D match to TRBD1 (6 bases). Germline V lookup: CDR1 SQVTM, CDR2 ANQGSEA. The CDR3 contains 17 residues. V shed 1 base and J shed 2 bases, with 17 bases lying between them. The CDR3 DNA is TGCAGCGTTGAAGTCCGCAGGACAGCCTTAAACACCGGGGAGCTGTTTTTT. The encoded protein is CSVEVRRTALNTGELFF.

The gene calls are TRBV7-8 and TRBJ1-5; D is uncertain. Germline-derived CDR1 and CDR2 are SGHVS and FQNEAQ. V lost 1 base, J lost 3 bases, and 16 bases lay in between. The CDR3 extends over 17 amino acids. CDR3 sequence reads: CASSLGPRGSPNQPQHF. In DNA form, the CDR3 reads TGTGCCAGCAGCTTAGGCCCCAGAGGGTCCCCCAATCAGCCCCAGCATTTT.

The chain has TRBV19 and TRBJ2-3; D is unresolved. Germline values: CDR1 LNHDA, CDR2 SQIVND (reference sequence). The CDR3 is 14 amino acids. Trimming cost V 3 bases and J 0 bases, with 7 bases left between them. DNA of the CDR3: TGTGCCAGTAGTATGACCCACAGCACAGATACGCAGTATTTT. This sequence encodes CASSMTHSTDTQYF.

The V gene is TRBV10-3, the J gene TRBJ2-7; 9 nucleotides match TRBD1. CDR3 size: 14 residues. Germline lookup yields CDR1 ENHRY and CDR2 SYGVKD. V lost 4 bases to trimming and J lost 2 bases; unmatched junction nucleotides: 3. The CDR3 region is CAISGTGATYEQYF. The CDR3 DNA follows: TGTGCCATCAGTGGGACAGGGGCCACCTACGAGCAGTACTTC.

CDR3 sequence: CSASNQAGVPYEQYF. DNA for the CDR3: TGCAGCGCTTCCAACCAGGCGGGGGTGCCCTACGAGCAGTACTTC. This chain connects TRBV29-1 to TRBJ2-7, with 7 bases identical to TRBD2. This CDR3 contains 15 residues. V shed 7 bases, J shed 2 bases, and the junction held 14 bases outside the gene matches. The germline CDR1 and CDR2 sequences are SQVTM and ANQGSEA.

This CDR3 reads CASSPADSTDTQYF. CDR3 bases: TGTGCCAGCAGCCCCGCGGACAGCACAGATACGCAGTATTTT. The rearrangement joins TRBV7-9 to TRBJ2-3, with D unresolved. V was cut by 5 bases and J by 0 bases, with 9 bases left in between. Per germline, CDR1 SEHNR and CDR2 FQNEAQ (reference sequence). CDR3 size: 14 residues.

This clone was recorded only once. This chain links TRBV28 with TRBJ1-3; 12 positions agree with TRBD1. Germline V gives CDR1 MDHEN, CDR2 SYDVKM. The ends lost 7 bases at V and 1 base at J; junction bases unmatched: 14. The CDR3 is 19 residues long. This CDR3 reads CASNPGTGGAGQSGNTIYF. For the CDR3, the DNA is TGTGCCAGCAACCCCGGGACAGGGGGCGCGGGTCAATCTGGAAACACCATATATTTT.

This clone appeared a single time. The chain combines TRBV19 with TRBJ2-7; 7 bases line up with TRBD2. Germline assignment: CDR1 LNHDA and CDR2 SQIVND (reference sequence). Trimming took 3 bases from V and 3 from J; bases not matched to a gene: 8. There are 15 residues in the CDR3. The chain's CDR3 is CASSIFAGAGYEQYF. CDR3 sequence (DNA): TGTGCCAGTAGTATTTTCGCGGGAGCCGGCTACGAGCAGTACTTC.

The J gene is TRBJ2-1, the V gene TRBV27; D is uncertain. This CDR3 has 16 residues. Germline lookup yields CDR1 MNHEY and CDR2 SMNVEV (reference sequence). Trimming took off 5 bases at V and 3 bases at J, with 17 bases between the two ends. CDR3 DNA sequence: TGTGCCAGCAGTCCCCATCCTGCGGAATTCTACAATGAGCAGTTCTTC. This codes for CASSPHPAEFYNEQFF.

The gene calls are TRBV28 and TRBJ2-5; D ambiguous. This CDR3 has 16 amino acids. Germline V gene data show CDR1 as MDHEN and CDR2 as SYDVKM. V lost 8 bases and J 2 bases, leaving 21 bases between the germline ends. As DNA, the CDR3 is TGTGCCAGCGGCCTTGGGTGGGCTACCTCACAAGAGACCCAGTACTTC. Translating gives CASGLGWATSQETQYF.